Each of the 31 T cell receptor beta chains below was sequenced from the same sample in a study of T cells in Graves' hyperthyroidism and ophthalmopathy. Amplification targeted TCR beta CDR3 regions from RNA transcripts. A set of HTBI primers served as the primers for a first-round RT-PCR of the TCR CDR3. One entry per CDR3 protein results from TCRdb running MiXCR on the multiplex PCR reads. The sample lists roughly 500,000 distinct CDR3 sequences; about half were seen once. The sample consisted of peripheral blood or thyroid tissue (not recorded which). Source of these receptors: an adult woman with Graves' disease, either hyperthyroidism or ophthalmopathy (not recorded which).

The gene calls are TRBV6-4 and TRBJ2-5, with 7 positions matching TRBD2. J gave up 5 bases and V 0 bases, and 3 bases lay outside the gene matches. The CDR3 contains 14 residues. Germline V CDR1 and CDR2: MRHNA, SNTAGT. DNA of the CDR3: TGTGCCAGCAGTGACTCGACGGGGGGTGAGACCCAGTACTTC. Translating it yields CASSDSTGGETQYF.

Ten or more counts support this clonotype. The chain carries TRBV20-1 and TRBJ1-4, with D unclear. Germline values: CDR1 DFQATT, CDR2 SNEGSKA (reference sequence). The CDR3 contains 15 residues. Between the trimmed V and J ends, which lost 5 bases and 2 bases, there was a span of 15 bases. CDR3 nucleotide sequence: TGCAGTGCTCTTACCCCTTCGGGGACTAATGAAAAACTGTTTTTT. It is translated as CSALTPSGTNEKLFF.

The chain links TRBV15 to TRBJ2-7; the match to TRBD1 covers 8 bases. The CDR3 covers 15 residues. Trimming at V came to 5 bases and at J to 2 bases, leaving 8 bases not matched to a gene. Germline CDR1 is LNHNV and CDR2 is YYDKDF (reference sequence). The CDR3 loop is CATSPRQGTAYEQYF. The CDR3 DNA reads TGTGCCACCAGCCCCCGACAGGGGACAGCCTACGAGCAGTACTTC. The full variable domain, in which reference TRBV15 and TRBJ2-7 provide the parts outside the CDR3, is DAMVIQNPRYQVTQFGKPVTLSCSQTLNHNVMYWYQQKSSQAPKLLFHYYDKDFNNEADTPDNFQSRRPNTSFCFLDIRSPGLGDTAMYLCATSPRQGTAYEQYFGPGTRLTVT.

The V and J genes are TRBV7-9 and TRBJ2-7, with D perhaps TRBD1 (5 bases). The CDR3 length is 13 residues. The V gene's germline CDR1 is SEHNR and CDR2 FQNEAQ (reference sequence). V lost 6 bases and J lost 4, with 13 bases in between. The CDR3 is CASSHPTEYEQYF. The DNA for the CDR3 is TGTGCCAGCAGTCATCCGACAGAATACGAGCAGTACTTC.

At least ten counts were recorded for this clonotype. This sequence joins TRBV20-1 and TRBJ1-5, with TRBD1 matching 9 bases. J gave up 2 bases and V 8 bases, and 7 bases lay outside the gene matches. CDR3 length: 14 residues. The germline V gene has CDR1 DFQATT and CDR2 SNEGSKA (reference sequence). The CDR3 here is CSLNRGRGNQPQHF. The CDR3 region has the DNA TGCAGTCTTAACAGGGGGCGAGGCAATCAGCCCCAGCATTTT.

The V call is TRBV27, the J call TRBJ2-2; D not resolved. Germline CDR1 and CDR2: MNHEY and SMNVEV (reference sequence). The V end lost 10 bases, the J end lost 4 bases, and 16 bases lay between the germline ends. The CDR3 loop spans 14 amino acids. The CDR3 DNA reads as TGTGCCACAGAACTTTTAGCTGGCACCGGGGAGCTGTTTTTT. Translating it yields CATELLAGTGELFF.

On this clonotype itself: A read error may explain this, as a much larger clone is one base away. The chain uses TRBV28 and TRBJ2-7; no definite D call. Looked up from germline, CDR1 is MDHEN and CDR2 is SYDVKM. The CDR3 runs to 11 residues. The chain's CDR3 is CTSSSPGEQYF. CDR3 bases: TGTACCAGCAGTTCCCCAGGCGAGCAGTACTTC.

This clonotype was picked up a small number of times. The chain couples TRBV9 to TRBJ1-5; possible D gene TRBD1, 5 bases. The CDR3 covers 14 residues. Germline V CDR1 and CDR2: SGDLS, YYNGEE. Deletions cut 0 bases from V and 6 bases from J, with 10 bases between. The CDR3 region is CASSVAGTGQPQHF. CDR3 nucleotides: TGTGCCAGCAGCGTAGCAGGGACGGGTCAGCCCCAGCATTTT. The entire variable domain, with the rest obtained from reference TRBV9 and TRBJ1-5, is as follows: DSGVTQTPKHLITATGQRVTLRCSPRSGDLSVYWYQQSLDQGLQFLIQYYNGEERAKGNILERFSAQQFPDLHSELNLSSLELGDSALYFCASSVAGTGQPQHFGDGTRLSIL.

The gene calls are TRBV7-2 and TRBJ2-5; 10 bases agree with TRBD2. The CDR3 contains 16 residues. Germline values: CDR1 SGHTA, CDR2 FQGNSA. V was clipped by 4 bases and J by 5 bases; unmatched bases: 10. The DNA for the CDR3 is TGTGCCAGCAGCTATTTGATAGCGGGGGGTATGGAGACCCAGTACTTC. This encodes CASSYLIAGGMETQYF.

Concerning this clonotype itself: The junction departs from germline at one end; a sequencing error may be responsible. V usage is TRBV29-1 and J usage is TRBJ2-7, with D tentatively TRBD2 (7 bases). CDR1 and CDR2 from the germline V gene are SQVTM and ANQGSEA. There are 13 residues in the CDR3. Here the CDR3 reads CSVEGGVSYEQYF. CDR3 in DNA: TGCAGCGTCGAAGGGGGGGTATCCTACGAGCAGTACTTC.

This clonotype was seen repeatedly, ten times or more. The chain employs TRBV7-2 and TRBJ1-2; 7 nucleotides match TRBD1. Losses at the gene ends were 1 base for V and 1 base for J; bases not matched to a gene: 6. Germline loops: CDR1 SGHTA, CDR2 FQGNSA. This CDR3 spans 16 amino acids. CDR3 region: CASSLGPTGYNYGYTF. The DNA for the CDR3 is TGTGCCAGCAGCTTAGGCCCGACAGGGTATAACTATGGCTACACCTTC. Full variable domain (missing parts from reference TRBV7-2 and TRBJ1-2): GAGVSQSPSNKVTEKGKDVELRCDPISGHTALYWYRQSLGQGLEFLIYFQGNSAPDKSGLPSDRFSAERTGGSVSTLTIQRTQQEDSAVYLCASSLGPTGYNYGYTFGSGTRLTVV.

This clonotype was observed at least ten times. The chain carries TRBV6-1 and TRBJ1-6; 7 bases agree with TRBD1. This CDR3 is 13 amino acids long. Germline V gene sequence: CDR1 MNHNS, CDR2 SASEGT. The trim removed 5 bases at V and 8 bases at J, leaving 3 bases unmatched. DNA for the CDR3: TGTGCCAGCAGTAACAGGGGATATTCACCCCTCCACTTT. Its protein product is CASSNRGYSPLHF.

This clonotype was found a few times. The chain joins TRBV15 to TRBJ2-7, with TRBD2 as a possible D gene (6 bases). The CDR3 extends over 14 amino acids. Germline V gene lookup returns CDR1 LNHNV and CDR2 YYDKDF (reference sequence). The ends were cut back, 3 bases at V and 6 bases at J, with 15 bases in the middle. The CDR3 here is CATSSYILAGEQYF. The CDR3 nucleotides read TGTGCCACCAGCAGCTACATACTAGCAGGCGAGCAGTACTTC. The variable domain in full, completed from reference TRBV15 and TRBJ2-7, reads DAMVIQNPRYQVTQFGKPVTLSCSQTLNHNVMYWYQQKSSQAPKLLFHYYDKDFNNEADTPDNFQSRRPNTSFCFLDIRSPGLGDTAMYLCATSSYILAGEQYFGPGTRLTVT.

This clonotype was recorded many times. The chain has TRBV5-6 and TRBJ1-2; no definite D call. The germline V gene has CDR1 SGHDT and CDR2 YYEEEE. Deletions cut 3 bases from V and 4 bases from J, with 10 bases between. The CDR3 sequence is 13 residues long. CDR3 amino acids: CASSYTALYGYTF. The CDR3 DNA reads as TGTGCCAGCAGCTATACGGCGCTCTATGGCTACACCTTC.

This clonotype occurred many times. CDR3 residues: CASSPLGTVQETQYF. The DNA for the CDR3 is TGTGCCAGTAGTCCACTTGGGACAGTACAAGAGACCCAGTACTTC. The genes are TRBV19 and TRBJ2-5; 7 bases are a match to TRBD1. Germline-derived CDR1 and CDR2 are LNHDA and SQIVND (reference sequence). There are 15 residues in the CDR3. The J segment lost 2 bases and the V segment lost 5 bases, leaving 8 bases of the junction unmatched.

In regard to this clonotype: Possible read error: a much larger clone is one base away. The CDR3 DNA reads TGTGCCAGCAGTTTTGGGCAGGTGCAAGAGACCCGGTACTTC. It specifies CASSFGQVQETRYF. This chain links TRBV28 with TRBJ2-5; D ambiguous. Germline CDR1 reads MDHEN; CDR2 reads SYDVKM. The CDR3 consists of 14 residues.

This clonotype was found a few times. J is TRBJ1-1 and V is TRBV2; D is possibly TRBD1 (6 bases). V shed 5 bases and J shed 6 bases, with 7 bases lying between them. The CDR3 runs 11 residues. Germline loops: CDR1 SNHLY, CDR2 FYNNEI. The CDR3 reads CASSTGSEAFF. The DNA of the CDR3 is TGTGCCAGCAGTACAGGGTCTGAAGCTTTCTTT.

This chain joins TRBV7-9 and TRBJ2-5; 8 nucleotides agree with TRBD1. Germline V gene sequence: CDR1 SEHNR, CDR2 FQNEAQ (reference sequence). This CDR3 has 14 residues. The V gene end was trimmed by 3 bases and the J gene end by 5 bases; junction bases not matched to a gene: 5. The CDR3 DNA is TGTGCCAGCAGCTTGGACAGGGCGGACGAGACCCAGTACTTC. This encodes CASSLDRADETQYF.

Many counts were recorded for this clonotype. In DNA, the CDR3 is TGTGCCAGCACTCGGGCTAGCGGTATAACCTACGAGCAGTACTTC. It specifies CASTRASGITYEQYF. The chain employs TRBV2 and TRBJ2-7; 7 bases align to TRBD2. The germline gives CDR1 SNHLY, CDR2 FYNNEI. This CDR3 has 15 amino acids. With 7 bases clipped from V and 2 bases from J, the junction kept 11 bases outside the gene matches.

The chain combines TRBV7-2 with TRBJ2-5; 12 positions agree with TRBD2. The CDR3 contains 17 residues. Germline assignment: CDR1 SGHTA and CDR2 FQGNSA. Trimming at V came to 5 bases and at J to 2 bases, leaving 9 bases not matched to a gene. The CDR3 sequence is CASSRWTSGAQQETQYF. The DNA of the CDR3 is TGTGCCAGCAGCCGATGGACTAGCGGGGCTCAACAAGAGACCCAGTACTTC. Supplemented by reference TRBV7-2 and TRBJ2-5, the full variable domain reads GAGVSQSPSNKVTEKGKDVELRCDPISGHTALYWYRQSLGQGLEFLIYFQGNSAPDKSGLPSDRFSAERTGGSVSTLTIQRTQQEDSAVYLCASSRWTSGAQQETQYFGPGTRLLVL.

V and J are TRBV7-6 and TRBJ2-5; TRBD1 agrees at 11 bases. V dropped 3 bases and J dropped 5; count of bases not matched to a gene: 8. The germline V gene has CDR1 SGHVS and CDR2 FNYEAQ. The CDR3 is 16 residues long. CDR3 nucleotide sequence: TGTGCCAGCAGCTTTGAAGGACAGGGGGCAGGGGAGACCCAGTACTTC. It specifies CASSFEGQGAGETQYF. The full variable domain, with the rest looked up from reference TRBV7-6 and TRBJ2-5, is GAGVSQSPRYKVTKRGQDVALRCDPISGHVSLYWYRQALGQGPEFLTYFNYEAQQDKSGLPNDRFSAERPEGSISTLTIQRTEQRDSAMYRCASSFEGQGAGETQYFGPGTRLLVL.

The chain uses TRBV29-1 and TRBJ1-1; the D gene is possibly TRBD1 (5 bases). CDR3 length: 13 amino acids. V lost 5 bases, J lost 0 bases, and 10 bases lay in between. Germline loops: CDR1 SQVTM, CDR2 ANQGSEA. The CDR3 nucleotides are TGCAGCGTTACGGACAACATGAACACTGAAGCTTTCTTT. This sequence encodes CSVTDNMNTEAFF.

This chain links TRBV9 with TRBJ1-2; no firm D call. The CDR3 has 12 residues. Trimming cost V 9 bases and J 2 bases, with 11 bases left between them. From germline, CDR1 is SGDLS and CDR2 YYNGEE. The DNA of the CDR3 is TGTGCCAACCGCCCGGGGAACTATGGCTACACCTTC. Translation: CANRPGNYGYTF.

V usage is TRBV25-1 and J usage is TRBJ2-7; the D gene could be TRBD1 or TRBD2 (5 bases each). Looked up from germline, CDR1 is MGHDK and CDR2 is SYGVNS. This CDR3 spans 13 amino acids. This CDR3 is CARDRGQGYEQYF. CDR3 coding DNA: TGTGCTAGAGATCGGGGCCAGGGCTACGAGCAGTACTTC.

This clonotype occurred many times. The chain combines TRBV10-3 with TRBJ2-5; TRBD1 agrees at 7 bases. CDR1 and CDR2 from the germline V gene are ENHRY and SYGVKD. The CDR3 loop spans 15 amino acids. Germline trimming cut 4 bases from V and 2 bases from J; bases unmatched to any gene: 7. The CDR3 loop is CAISASTGLQETQYF. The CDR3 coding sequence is TGTGCCATCAGTGCGTCGACAGGGCTTCAAGAGACCCAGTACTTC.

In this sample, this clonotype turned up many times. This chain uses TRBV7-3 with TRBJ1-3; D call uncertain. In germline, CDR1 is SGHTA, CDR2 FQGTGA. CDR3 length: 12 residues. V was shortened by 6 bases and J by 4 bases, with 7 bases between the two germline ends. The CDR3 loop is CASRGAGNTIYF. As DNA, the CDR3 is TGTGCCAGCAGGGGAGCCGGAAACACCATATATTTT.

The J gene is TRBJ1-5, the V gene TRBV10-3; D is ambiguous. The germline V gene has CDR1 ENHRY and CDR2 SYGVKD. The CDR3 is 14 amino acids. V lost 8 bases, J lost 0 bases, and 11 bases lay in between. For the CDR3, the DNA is TGTGCCATCGGACCGGGGAATAGCAATCAGCCCCAGCATTTT. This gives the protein CAIGPGNSNQPQHF.

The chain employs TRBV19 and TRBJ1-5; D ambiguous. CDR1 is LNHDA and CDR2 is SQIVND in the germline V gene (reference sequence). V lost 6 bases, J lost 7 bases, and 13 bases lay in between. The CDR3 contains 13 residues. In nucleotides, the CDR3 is TGTGCCAGTAGCGCCTTGAGGGTACAGCCCCAGCATTTT. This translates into CASSALRVQPQHF.

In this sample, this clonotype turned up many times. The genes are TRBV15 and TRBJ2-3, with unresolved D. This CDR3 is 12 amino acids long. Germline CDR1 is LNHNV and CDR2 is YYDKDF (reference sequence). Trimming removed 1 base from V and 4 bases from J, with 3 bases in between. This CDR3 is CATSRGADTQYF. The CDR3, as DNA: TGTGCCACCAGCAGAGGCGCAGATACGCAGTATTTT.

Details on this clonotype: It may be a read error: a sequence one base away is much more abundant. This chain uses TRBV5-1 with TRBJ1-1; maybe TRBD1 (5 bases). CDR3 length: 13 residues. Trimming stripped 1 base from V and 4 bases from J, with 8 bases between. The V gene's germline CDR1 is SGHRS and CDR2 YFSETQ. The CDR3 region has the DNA TGCGCCAGCAGCTTGAAGGGACTCACTGAAGCTTTCTTT. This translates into CASSLKGLTEAFF.

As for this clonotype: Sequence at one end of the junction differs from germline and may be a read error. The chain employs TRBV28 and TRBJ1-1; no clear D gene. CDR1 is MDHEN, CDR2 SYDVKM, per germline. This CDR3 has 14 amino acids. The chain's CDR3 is CATRLPFPNTGAFF. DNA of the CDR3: TGTGCCACCCGGCTACCTTTCCCGAACACTGGAGCTTTCTTT. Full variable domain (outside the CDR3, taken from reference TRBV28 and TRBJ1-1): DVKVTQSSRYLVKRTGEKVFLECVQDMDHENMFWYRQDPGLGLRLIYFSYDVKMKEKGDIPEGYSVSREKKERFSLILESASTNQTSMYLCATRLPFPNTGAFFGQGTRLTVV.